This T cell receptor beta chain was identified in a study of blood T cells in healthy people across ages. From germline, CDR1 is SGDLS and CDR2 YYNGEE. With 2 bases clipped from V and 5 bases from J, the junction kept 4 bases outside the gene matches. The CDR3 loop spans 15 amino acids. Through a sample-barcoded 5' primer and a J-beta primer mix, a second PCR was run for roughly 6 to 11 cycles. TCRdb re-derived calls from the 5' RACE reads in MiXCR, one entry per CDR3 protein. The repertoire has around 1.1 million distinct CDR3 sequences, approximately 38% of them found once; the top ten carry 13%. Roughly 10 milliliters of peripheral blood were drawn from each donor. Extraction of total RNA produced a minimum of 6 micrograms from each sample.

The TCR originated in a man aged 18 to 30 in good health. The chain combines TRBV9 with TRBJ2-3; 11 bases match TRBD2. Specimen: blood. The CDR3 region is CASSVSGGALDTQYF. The CDR3, as DNA: TGTGCCAGCAGCGTTAGCGGGGGGGCCTTAGATACGCAGTATTTT.